These T cell receptor beta chains were read from a single sample in a study of T cell changes during pregnancy in multiple sclerosis. Clones were sequenced by immunoSEQ multiplex PCR, and TCRdb holds only the in-frame ones, with some missing. Among roughly 35,000 clones listed, about 90% were seen once. Sequencing was performed on CD4+ T cells from peripheral blood mononuclear cells, taken after pregnancy. These receptor sequences come from a female donor with multiple sclerosis, enrolled in a pregnancy study. Both conserved end residues are part of each CDR3. The D gene is left open where the match is weak. Size values are once, few and many counts, or a class for expanded clones, and some rows have none.

d_call	clone_size	v_call	j_call	cdr3_aa	cdr3_nt
-	-	TRBV28	TRBJ2-7	CASTLPRGPYSYEQYF	TGTGCCAGCACCCTTCCCCGCGGGCCGTATTCCTACGAGCAGTACTTC
TRBD1	-	TRBV2	TRBJ1-1	CASSYRDREAFF	TGTGCCAGCAGTTACCGGGACAGGGAAGCTTTCTTT
TRBD1	few	TRBV29-1	TRBJ1-5	CSVQDRDGQPQHF	TGCAGCGTTCAAGACAGGGATGGTCAGCCCCAGCATTTT
TRBD2	-	TRBV9	TRBJ2-3	CASSINRGLAGSDTQYF	TGTGCCAGCAGCATAAACCGAGGACTAGCGGGATCAGATACGCAGTATTTT
TRBD2	-	TRBV29-1	TRBJ2-7	CSGGGTYEQYF	TGCAGCGGCGGGGGGACCTACGAGCAGTACTTC
TRBD1	-	TRBV28	TRBJ1-2	CASSYRDRATYGYTF	TGTGCCAGCAGTTACCGGGACAGGGCTACCTATGGCTACACCTTC
TRBD1	-	TRBV6-5	TRBJ2-7	CASSRYQTGPEQYF	TGTGCCAGCAGTCGATACCAGACAGGGCCCGAGCAGTACTTC
-	-	TRBV19	TRBJ2-2	CASSVQGNTGELFF	TGTGCCAGTAGTGTGCAGGGGAACACCGGGGAGCTGTTTTTT
-	-	TRBV2	TRBJ1-4	CASSSGRGFNEKLFF	TGTGCCAGCAGTTCCGGACGGGGGTTTAATGAAAAACTGTTTTTT
TRBD1	-	TRBV10-3	TRBJ1-1	CAISEGTGGVDTEAFF	TGTGCCATCAGTGAAGGGACAGGGGGTGTAGACACTGAAGCTTTCTTT
-	few	TRBV18	TRBJ1-2	CASSPQGDYGYTF	TGTGCCAGCTCACCCCAAGGGGACTATGGCTACACCTTC
-	-	TRBV10-3	TRBJ1-3	CAISESTSRNTIYF	TGTGCCATCAGTGAGTCGACAAGCCGAAACACCATATATTTT
-	-	TRBV28	TRBJ1-1	CASSTLSRNTEAFF	TGTGCCAGCAGTACACTAAGCCGTAACACTGAAGCTTTCTTT
-	-	TRBV6-5	TRBJ2-5	CASSYDPSPQETQYF	TGTGCCAGCAGTTACGATCCTAGCCCCCAAGAGACCCAGTACTTC
-	-	TRBV28	TRBJ2-5	CASRLAGSQETQYF	TGTGCCAGCAGGCTTGCAGGGTCTCAAGAGACCCAGTACTTC
-	once	TRBV5-1	TRBJ2-2	CASSGGATRGTGELFF	TGCGCCAGCAGCGGTGGGGCGACAAGAGGCACCGGGGAGCTGTTTTTT
-	-	TRBV11-2	TRBJ2-2	CASSYRTDRTGELFF	TGTGCCAGCAGCTACAGGACAGATAGGACCGGGGAGCTGTTTTTT
TRBD1	-	TRBV28	TRBJ2-7	CASSLYRTGGYEQYF	TGTGCCAGCAGTTTGTATAGGACAGGGGGCTACGAGCAGTACTTC
TRBD1	-	TRBV14	TRBJ2-7	CASSQRTGGAQYF	TGTGCCAGCAGCCAGCGCACAGGGGGCGCGCAGTACTTC